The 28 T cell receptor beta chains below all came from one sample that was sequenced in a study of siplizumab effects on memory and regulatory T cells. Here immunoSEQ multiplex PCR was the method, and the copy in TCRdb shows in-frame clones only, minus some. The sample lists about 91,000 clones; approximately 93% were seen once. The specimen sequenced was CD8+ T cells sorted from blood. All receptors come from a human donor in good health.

CDR3 in amino acids: CASALARTYEQYF. CDR3 in DNA: TGTGCCAGCGCACTAGCGCGAACCTACGAGCAGTACTTC. The chain carries TRBV11-2 and TRBJ2-7; 7 bases match TRBD2. The trim removed 8 bases at V and 2 bases at J, leaving 6 bases unmatched. The CDR3 loop spans 13 amino acids. Germline CDR1 is SGHAT and CDR2 is FQNNGV.

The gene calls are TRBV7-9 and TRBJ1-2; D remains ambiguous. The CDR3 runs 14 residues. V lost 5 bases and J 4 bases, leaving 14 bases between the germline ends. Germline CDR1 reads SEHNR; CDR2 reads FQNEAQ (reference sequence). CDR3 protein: CASSVYGPRYGYTF. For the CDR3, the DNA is TGTGCCAGCAGCGTTTACGGCCCCCGCTATGGCTACACCTTC.

The CDR3 is CASSSEAGDNEQFF. In DNA form, the CDR3 reads TGTGCCAGCAGCTCAGAGGCAGGTGACAATGAGCAGTTCTTC. The chain couples TRBV13 to TRBJ2-1; no firm D call. This CDR3 is 14 amino acids long. Germline V gene sequence: CDR1 PRHDT, CDR2 FYEKMQ (reference sequence). V shed 4 bases and J shed 5 bases, with 12 bases lying between them.

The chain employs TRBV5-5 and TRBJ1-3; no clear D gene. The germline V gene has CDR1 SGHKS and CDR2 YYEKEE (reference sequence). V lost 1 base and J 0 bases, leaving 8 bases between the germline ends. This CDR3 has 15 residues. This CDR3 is CASSLNVNSGNTIYF. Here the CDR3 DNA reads TGTGCCAGCAGCTTGAACGTAAACTCTGGAAACACCATATATTTT.

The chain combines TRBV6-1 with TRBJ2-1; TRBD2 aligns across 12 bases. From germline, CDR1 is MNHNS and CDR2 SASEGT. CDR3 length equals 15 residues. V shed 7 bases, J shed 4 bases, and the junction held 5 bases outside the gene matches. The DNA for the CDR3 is TGTGCCAGCACCTCACTAGCGGGGGGATACAATGAGCAGTTCTTC. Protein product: CASTSLAGGYNEQFF.

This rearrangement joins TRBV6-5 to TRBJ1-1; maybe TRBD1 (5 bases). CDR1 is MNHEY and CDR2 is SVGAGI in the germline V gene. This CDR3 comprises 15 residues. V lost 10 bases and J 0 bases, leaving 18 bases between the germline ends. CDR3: CATTYGGELNTEAFF. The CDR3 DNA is TGTGCCACCACATACGGGGGGGAGTTGAACACTGAAGCTTTCTTT.

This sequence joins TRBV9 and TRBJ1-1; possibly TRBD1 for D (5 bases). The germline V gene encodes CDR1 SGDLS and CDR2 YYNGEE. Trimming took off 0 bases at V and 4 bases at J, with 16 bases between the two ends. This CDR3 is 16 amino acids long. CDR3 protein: CASSVGSRVAGTEAFF. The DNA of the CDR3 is TGTGCCAGCAGCGTAGGCTCCAGGGTGGCAGGCACTGAAGCTTTCTTT.

CDR3 bases: TGTGCCAGCAGCCTGACTTCTTCGACAGGGGGAGAAGACACTGAAGCTTTCTTT. Translation gives CASSLTSSTGGEDTEAFF. The V call is TRBV11-1, the J call TRBJ1-1, with 9 nucleotides matching TRBD1. V trimming: 5 bases; J trimming: 3 bases; junction bases outside the gene matches: 16. The CDR3 has 18 residues. Germline loops: CDR1 SGHAT, CDR2 FQDESV (reference sequence).

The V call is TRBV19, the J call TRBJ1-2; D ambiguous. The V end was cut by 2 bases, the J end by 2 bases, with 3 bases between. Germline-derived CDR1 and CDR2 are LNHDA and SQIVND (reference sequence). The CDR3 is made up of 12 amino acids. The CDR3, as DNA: TGTGCCAGTAGTATATCGAACTATGGCTACACCTTC. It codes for CASSISNYGYTF.

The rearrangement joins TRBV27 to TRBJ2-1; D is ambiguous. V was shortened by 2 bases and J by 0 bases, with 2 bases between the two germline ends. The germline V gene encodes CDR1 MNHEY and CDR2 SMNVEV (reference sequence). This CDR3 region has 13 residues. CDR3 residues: CASSLVSYNEQFF. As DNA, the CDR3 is TGTGCCAGCAGTTTAGTCTCCTACAATGAGCAGTTCTTC.

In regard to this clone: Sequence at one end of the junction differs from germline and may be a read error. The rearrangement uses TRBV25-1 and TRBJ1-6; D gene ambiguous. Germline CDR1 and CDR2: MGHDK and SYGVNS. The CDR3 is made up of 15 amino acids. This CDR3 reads CASSGKSSYDSPLHF. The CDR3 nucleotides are TGTGCCAGCAGTGGGAAGAGCTCCTATGATTCACCCCTCCACTTT.

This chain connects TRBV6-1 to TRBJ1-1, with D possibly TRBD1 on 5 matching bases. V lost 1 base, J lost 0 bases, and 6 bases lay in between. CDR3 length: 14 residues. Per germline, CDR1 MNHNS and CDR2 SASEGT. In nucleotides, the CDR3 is TGTGCCAGCAGTGAAGACAGGTTGAACACTGAAGCTTTCTTT. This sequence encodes CASSEDRLNTEAFF.

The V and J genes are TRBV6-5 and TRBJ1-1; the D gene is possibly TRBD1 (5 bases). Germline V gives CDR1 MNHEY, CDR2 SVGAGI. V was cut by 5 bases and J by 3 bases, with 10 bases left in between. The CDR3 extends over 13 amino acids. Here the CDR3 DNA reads TGTGCCAGCAGTCTTACAGGTGACACTGAAGCTTTCTTT. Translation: CASSLTGDTEAFF.

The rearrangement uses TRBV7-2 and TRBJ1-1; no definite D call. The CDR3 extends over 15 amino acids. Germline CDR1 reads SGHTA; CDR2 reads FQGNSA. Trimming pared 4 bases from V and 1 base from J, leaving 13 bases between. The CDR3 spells CASSSNLWGNTEAFF. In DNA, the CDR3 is TGTGCCAGCAGCTCCAACCTTTGGGGGAACACTGAAGCTTTCTTT.

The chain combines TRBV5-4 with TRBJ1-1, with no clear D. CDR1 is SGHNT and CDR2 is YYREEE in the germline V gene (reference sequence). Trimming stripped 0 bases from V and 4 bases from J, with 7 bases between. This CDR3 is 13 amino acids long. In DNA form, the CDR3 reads TGTGCCAGCAGCTTGGCGCCGGGCACTGAAGCTTTCTTT. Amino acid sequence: CASSLAPGTEAFF.

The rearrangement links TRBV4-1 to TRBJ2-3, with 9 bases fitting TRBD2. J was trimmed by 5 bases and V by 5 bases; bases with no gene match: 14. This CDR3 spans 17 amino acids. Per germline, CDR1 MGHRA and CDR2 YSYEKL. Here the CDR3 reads CASSARDAGGLGDTQYF. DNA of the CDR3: TGCGCCAGCAGCGCAAGGGATGCGGGGGGGCTGGGAGATACGCAGTATTTT.

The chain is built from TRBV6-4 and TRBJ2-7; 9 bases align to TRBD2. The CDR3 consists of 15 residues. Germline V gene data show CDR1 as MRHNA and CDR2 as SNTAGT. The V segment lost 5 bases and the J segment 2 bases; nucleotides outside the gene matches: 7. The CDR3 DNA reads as TGTGCCAGCAGTCCCATAGCGGGGGTGCCCTACGAGCAGTACTTC. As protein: CASSPIAGVPYEQYF.

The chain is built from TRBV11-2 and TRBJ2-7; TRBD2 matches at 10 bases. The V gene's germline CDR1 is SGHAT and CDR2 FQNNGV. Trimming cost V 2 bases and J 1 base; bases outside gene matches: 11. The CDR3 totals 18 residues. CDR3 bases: TGTGCCAGCAGCTTAAGGAGCGGGAGGGCCGTAATTTCCTACGAGCAGTACTTC. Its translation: CASSLRSGRAVISYEQYF.

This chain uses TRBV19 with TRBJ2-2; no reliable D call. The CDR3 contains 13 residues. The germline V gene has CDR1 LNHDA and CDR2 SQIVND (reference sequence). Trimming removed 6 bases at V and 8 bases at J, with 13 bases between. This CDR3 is CASSTDFPGELFF. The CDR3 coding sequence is TGTGCCAGTAGCACCGACTTCCCGGGGGAGCTGTTTTTT.

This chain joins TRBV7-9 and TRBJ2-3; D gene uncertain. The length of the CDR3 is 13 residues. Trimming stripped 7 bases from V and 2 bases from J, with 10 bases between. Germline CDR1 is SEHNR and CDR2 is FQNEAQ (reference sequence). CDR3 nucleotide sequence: TGTGCCAGCACCTTGACCACCACAGATACGCAGTATTTT. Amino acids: CASTLTTTDTQYF.

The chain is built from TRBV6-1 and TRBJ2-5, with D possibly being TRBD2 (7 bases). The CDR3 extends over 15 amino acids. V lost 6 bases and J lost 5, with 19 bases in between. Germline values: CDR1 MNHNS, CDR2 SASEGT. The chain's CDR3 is CASSISWGGWETQYF. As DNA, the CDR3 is TGTGCCAGCAGCATCTCTTGGGGGGGCTGGGAGACCCAGTACTTC.

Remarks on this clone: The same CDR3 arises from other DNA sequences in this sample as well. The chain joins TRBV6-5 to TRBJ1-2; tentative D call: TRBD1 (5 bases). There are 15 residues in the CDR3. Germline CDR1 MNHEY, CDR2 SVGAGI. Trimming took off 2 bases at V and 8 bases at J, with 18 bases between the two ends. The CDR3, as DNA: TGTGCCAGCAGTTACACAATCGGGACTTCCCAGGGCTACACCTTC. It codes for CASSYTIGTSQGYTF.

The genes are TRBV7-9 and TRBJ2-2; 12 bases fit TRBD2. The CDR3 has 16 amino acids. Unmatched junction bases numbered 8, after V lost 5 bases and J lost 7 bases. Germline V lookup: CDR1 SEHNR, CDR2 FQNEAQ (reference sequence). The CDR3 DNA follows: TGTGCCAGCAGCCACACTAGCGGGAGGTTGGTCGGGGAGCTGTTTTTT. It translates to CASSHTSGRLVGELFF.

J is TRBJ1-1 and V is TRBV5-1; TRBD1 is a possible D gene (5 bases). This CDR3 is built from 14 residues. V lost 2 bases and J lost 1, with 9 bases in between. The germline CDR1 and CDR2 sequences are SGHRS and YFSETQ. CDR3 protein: CASSLTGENTEAFF. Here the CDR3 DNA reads TGCGCCAGCAGCTTAACAGGAGAGAACACTGAAGCTTTCTTT.

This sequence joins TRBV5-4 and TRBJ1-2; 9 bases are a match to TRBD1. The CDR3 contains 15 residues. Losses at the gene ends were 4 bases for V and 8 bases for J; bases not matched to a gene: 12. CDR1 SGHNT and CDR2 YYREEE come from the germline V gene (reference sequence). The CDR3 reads CASSLGGQGILGYTF. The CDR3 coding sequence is TGTGCCAGCAGCCTAGGGGGACAGGGTATTCTAGGCTACACCTTC. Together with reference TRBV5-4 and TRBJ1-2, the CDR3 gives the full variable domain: ETGVTQSPTHLIKTRGQQVTLRCSSQSGHNTVSWYQQALGQGPQFIFQYYREEENGRGNFPPRFSGLQFPNYSSELNVNALELDDSALYLCASSLGGQGILGYTFGSGTRLTVV.

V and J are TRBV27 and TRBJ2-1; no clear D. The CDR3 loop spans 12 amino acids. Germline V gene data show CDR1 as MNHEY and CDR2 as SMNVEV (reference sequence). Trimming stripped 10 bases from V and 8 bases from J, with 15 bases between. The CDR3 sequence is CATAAPNHEQFF. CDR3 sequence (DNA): TGTGCCACAGCAGCCCCAAACCATGAGCAGTTCTTC.

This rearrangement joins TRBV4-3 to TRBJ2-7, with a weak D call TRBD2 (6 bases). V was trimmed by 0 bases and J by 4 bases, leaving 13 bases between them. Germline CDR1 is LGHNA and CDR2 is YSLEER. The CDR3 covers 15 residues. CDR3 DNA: TGCGCCAGCAGCCAAGAAACGCGGGAAAATTACGAGCAGTACTTC. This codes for CASSQETRENYEQYF.

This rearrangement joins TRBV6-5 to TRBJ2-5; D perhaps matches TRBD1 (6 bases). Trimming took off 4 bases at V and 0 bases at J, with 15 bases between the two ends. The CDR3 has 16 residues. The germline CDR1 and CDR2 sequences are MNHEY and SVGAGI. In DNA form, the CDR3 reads TGTGCCAGCAGTTTGGGACAACAAGTCCACCAAGAGACCCAGTACTTC. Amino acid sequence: CASSLGQQVHQETQYF.